The 3 T cell receptor beta chains reported below all come from one sample, sequenced in a study of T-cell reconstitution after alpha-beta-depleted transplantation in children. Preparing the TCRbeta library involved the use of unique molecular identifiers. TCRdb itself ran the PCR reads through MiXCR, one entry per CDR3 protein. The sample records approximately 800,000 distinct CDR3 sequences, roughly 15% being singletons. Sequenced here: PBMCs, mostly from graft donor cells, sampled 360 days after TCRalphabeta/CD19-depleted stem cell transplant. The receptors come from a male patient between 5 and 17 years old who had a stem cell transplant for acute lymphoblastic leukemia, so the T cells may come from the graft donor.

The chain combines TRBV2 with TRBJ2-7, with 11 bases lining up with TRBD2. The CDR3 loop spans 18 amino acids. V lost 2 bases, J lost 2 bases, and 11 bases stayed unmatched. Germline CDR1 is SNHLY and CDR2 is FYNNEI. The CDR3 here is CASSEWASGRPYPYEQYF. The DNA for the CDR3 is TGTGCCAGCAGTGAATGGGCTAGCGGGAGGCCATACCCCTACGAGCAGTACTTC.

This clonotype was counted between two and nine times. The genes are TRBV4-2 and TRBJ2-7; 12 bases agree with TRBD2. Germline CDR1 is LGHNA and CDR2 is YNFKEQ. V was pared by 3 bases and J by 5 bases, with 5 bases of the junction left unmatched. CDR3 length equals 15 residues. CDR3: CASSHGLAGQHEQYF. Here the CDR3 DNA reads TGTGCCAGCAGCCACGGACTAGCGGGGCAACACGAGCAGTACTTC.

This clonotype turned up a few times. J is TRBJ2-7 and V is TRBV24-1, with D possibly matching TRBD2 (6 bases). Germline values: CDR1 KGHDR, CDR2 SFDVKD. This CDR3 contains 13 residues. The V and J ends lost 12 bases and 4 bases respectively, with 18 bases between them. CDR3 sequence: CASAAGSGYEQYF. Written as DNA, the CDR3 is TGTGCCTCCGCCGCGGGAAGCGGGTACGAGCAGTACTTC.